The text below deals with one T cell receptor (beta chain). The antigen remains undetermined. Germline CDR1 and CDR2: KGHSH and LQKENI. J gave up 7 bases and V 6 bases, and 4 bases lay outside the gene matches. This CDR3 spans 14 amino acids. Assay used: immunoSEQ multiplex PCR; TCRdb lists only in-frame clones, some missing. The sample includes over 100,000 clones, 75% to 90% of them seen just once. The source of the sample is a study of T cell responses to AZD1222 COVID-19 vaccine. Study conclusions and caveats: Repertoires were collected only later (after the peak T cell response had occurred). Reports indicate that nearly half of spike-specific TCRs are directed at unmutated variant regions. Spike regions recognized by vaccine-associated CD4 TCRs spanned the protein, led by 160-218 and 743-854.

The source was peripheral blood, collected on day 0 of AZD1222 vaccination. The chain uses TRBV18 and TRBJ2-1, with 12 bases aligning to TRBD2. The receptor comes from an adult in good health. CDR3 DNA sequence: TGTGCCAGCTCGGCGACTAGCGGGAGAAATGAGCAGTTCTTC. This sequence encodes CASSATSGRNEQFF.